The 2 T cell receptor beta chains below all came from one sample that was sequenced in a study of control samples from healthy donors and cancer patients. Here immunoSEQ multiplex PCR was the method, and the copy in TCRdb shows in-frame clones only, minus some. The table shows roughly 200,000 clones, with about 93% occurring only once. The sample consisted of blood. The origin of the receptors is a man aged 18 to 30 in good health.

This chain links TRBV5-1 with TRBJ2-1; D ambiguous. The CDR3 is 14 amino acids. Germline CDR1 reads SGHRS; CDR2 reads YFSETQ. V was clipped by 1 base and J by 6 bases, with 11 bases between them. Written as DNA, the CDR3 is TGCGCCAGCAGCTTGTCCACTAATTCCAATGAGCAGTTCTTC. Encoded protein: CASSLSTNSNEQFF. Full variable domain (rest looked up from reference TRBV5-1 and TRBJ2-1): KAGVTQTPRYLIKTRGQQVTLSCSPISGHRSVSWYQQTPGQGLQFLFEYFSETQRNKGNFPGRFSGRQFSNSRSEMNVSTLELGDSALYLCASSLSTNSNEQFFGPGTRLTVL.

This clone was seen a single time. The J gene is TRBJ2-7, the V gene TRBV7-6; D is undetermined. With 5 bases removed from V and 2 bases from J, the gap between germline ends came to 7 bases. The CDR3 length is 12 residues. From germline, CDR1 is SGHVS and CDR2 FNYEAQ. CDR3 sequence: CASSRVPYEQYF. The CDR3 bases are TGTGCCAGCAGCAGGGTTCCCTACGAGCAGTACTTC.